This entry lists 5 T cell receptor beta chains sequenced from one sample in a study of blood T cell repertoires in COVID-19. Method: immunoSEQ multiplex PCR; TCRdb's copy keeps in-frame clones and lacks some. Of 200,000 to 250,000 clones detected, about 81% appear once; the ten largest clones hold 8.2%. Sample: peripheral blood. Receptor source: a woman older than 75 with COVID-19, enrolled during active disease.

This chain links TRBV11-1 with TRBJ2-3; TRBD1 matches at 9 bases. With 3 bases clipped from V and 3 bases from J, the junction kept 4 bases outside the gene matches. Germline V lookup: CDR1 SGHAT, CDR2 FQDESV (reference sequence). There are 15 residues in the CDR3. CDR3 DNA: TGTGCCAGCAGCTTTCGGGGACAGGGTACAGATACGCAGTATTTT. It encodes CASSFRGQGTDTQYF.

The gene calls are TRBV7-9 and TRBJ2-3; 9 nucleotides line up with TRBD2. V lost 2 bases and J lost 1; bases outside the gene matches: 1. The CDR3 is made up of 15 amino acids. Per the germline V gene, CDR1 is SEHNR and CDR2 is FQNEAQ (reference sequence). In DNA form, the CDR3 reads TGTGCCAGCAGCTTATCTAGCGGGGGCACAGATACGCAGTATTTT. Protein: CASSLSSGGTDTQYF.

The V gene is TRBV24-1, the J gene TRBJ2-1; TRBD1 aligns across 7 bases. V lost 2 bases, J lost 10 bases, and 4 bases stayed unmatched. Germline loops: CDR1 KGHDR, CDR2 SFDVKD. The CDR3 is made up of 13 amino acids. The CDR3 is CATSDSTGQEQFF. The CDR3, as DNA: TGTGCCACCAGTGATTCGACAGGGCAAGAGCAGTTCTTC.

The rearrangement links TRBV7-6 to TRBJ2-3, with 9 positions matching TRBD1. This CDR3 spans 15 amino acids. Germline trimming cut 5 bases from V and 4 bases from J; bases unmatched to any gene: 7. Per germline, CDR1 SGHVS and CDR2 FNYEAQ. CDR3 nucleotides: TGTGCCAGCAGCCCCGCCCGACAGGGGGCAGATACGCAGTATTTT. Protein: CASSPARQGADTQYF.

As regards this clone: A junction boundary mismatches the germline segment, possibly from a read error. J is TRBJ2-2 and V is TRBV7-7; the D is unclear. This CDR3 is built from 13 residues. Germline loops: CDR1 SSHAT, CDR2 FNYEAQ (reference sequence). CDR3 amino acids: CASSQQYTGELFF. CDR3 bases: TGTGCTAGCAGTCAACAGTACACCGGGGAGCTGTTTTTT.